A single sample gave rise to the 32 T cell receptor beta chains below, sequenced in a study of T-cell reconstitution after alpha-beta-depleted transplantation in children. During its preparation, the TCRbeta library received unique molecular identifiers. One entry per CDR3 protein results from TCRdb running MiXCR on the PCR reads. The sample holds 420,000 or so distinct CDR3 sequences, about 11% seen once. Sequenced here: PBMCs from the stem cell graft donor, sampled from the stem cell graft. The receptors shown here come from a human donor who donated a stem cell graft to a child with acute myeloid leukemia.

This clonotype was counted between two and nine times. This chain links TRBV6-2 or TRBV6-3 with TRBJ1-2; 7 bases are a match to TRBD1. Trimming removed 6 bases from V and 8 bases from J; junction bases left unmatched: 6. The CDR3 sequence is 12 residues long. Germline-derived CDR1 and CDR2 are MNHEY and SVGEGT. As DNA, the CDR3 is TGTGCCAGCAGGACAGGGCTCCGCGGCTACACCTTC. Translated, it gives CASRTGLRGYTF.

The chain carries TRBV7-3 and TRBJ2-2; 11 bases map to TRBD2. J was trimmed by 1 base and V by 8 bases; bases with no gene match: 6. The CDR3 is made up of 16 amino acids. Germline V gene lookup returns CDR1 SGHTA and CDR2 FQGTGA. The CDR3 loop reads CASGPLAGGNTGELFF. For the CDR3, the DNA is TGTGCCAGCGGCCCTCTAGCGGGGGGGAACACCGGGGAGCTGTTTTTT.

The table lists this clonotype with many counts. The chain carries TRBV7-8 and TRBJ2-7, with 8 bases lining up with TRBD2. There are 15 residues in the CDR3. V dropped 5 bases and J dropped 2; count of bases not matched to a gene: 8. In germline, CDR1 is SGHVS, CDR2 FQNEAQ. The CDR3 loop is CASSRSGRGAYEQYF. The CDR3, as DNA: TGTGCCAGCAGCCGCAGCGGGAGAGGAGCCTACGAGCAGTACTTC. Based on the CDR3 plus reference TRBV7-8 and TRBJ2-7, the full variable domain is GAGVSQSPRYKVAKRGQDVALRCDPISGHVSLFWYQQALGQGPEFLTYFQNEAQLDKSGLPSDRFFAERPEGSVSTLKIQRTQQEDSAVYLCASSRSGRGAYEQYFGPGTRLTVT.

The chain has TRBV5-1 and TRBJ2-2, with 15 bases aligning to TRBD2. Trimming cost V 3 bases and J 5 bases; bases outside gene matches: 8. The CDR3 consists of 18 residues. Germline assignment: CDR1 SGHRS and CDR2 YFSETQ. The CDR3 sequence: CASSSGLAGGPRTGELFF. The CDR3 region has the DNA TGCGCCAGCAGCTCAGGACTAGCGGGAGGGCCAAGGACCGGGGAGCTGTTTTTT.

V gene TRBV6-4 combines with J gene TRBJ2-1; TRBD2 matches at 9 bases. V was clipped by 4 bases and J by 3 bases; unmatched bases: 4. Germline CDR1 is MRHNA and CDR2 is SNTAGT. The CDR3 sequence is 15 residues long. The DNA for the CDR3 is TGTGCCAGCAGTGTGTCTAGCGGGGACTACAATGAGCAGTTCTTC. Encoded protein: CASSVSSGDYNEQFF.

The CDR3 region is CASSLDLTGGEQFF. The CDR3 DNA is TGTGCCAGCAGCTTAGATCTGACAGGGGGTGAGCAGTTCTTC. The gene calls are TRBV11-3 and TRBJ2-1, with 9 bases identical to TRBD1. Germline lookup yields CDR1 SGHNT and CDR2 YENEEA. V lost 0 bases to trimming and J lost 9 bases; unmatched junction nucleotides: 3. The CDR3 spans 14 residues.

V and J are TRBV29-1 and TRBJ1-1; D might be TRBD1 (5 bases). V was clipped by 4 bases and J by 0 bases, with 12 bases between them. CDR1 is SQVTM, CDR2 ANQGSEA, per germline. This CDR3 comprises 14 residues. The CDR3 DNA follows: TGCAGCGTTGCCCCAGGAGGGGTGAACACTGAAGCTTTCTTT. Its protein is CSVAPGGVNTEAFF.

This clonotype was seen only a few times. The chain recombines TRBV5-1 with TRBJ2-7; D call uncertain. CDR1 is SGHRS, CDR2 YFSETQ, per germline. The CDR3 totals 13 residues. V was pared by 2 bases and J by 5 bases, with 11 bases between. CDR3 coding DNA: TGCGCCAGCAGCTTTGACGGTTTGGACGAGCAGTACTTC. Translating gives CASSFDGLDEQYF.

This clonotype was picked up many times. This sequence joins TRBV29-1 and TRBJ1-3, with 9 bases identical to TRBD1. The V segment lost 4 bases and the J segment 4 bases; nucleotides outside the gene matches: 2. Germline V gene data show CDR1 as SQVTM and CDR2 as ANQGSEA. This CDR3 region has 13 residues. CDR3 amino acids: CSVGTGVGNTIYF. CDR3 in DNA: TGCAGCGTTGGGACAGGGGTCGGAAACACCATATATTTT.

This clonotype has a handful of counts. The rearrangement uses TRBV20-1 and TRBJ2-1; D possibly matches TRBD1 or TRBD2 (5 bases each). V was clipped by 5 bases and J by 0 bases, with 17 bases between them. Germline lookup yields CDR1 DFQATT and CDR2 SNEGSKA (reference sequence). The CDR3 is 16 amino acids. CDR3 DNA sequence: TGCAGTGCTTCTCATCGGGACCCCGGCTCCTACAATGAGCAGTTCTTC. Encoded protein: CSASHRDPGSYNEQFF.

This clonotype appeared a few times. The genes are TRBV27 and TRBJ2-1; 7 nucleotides match TRBD1. From germline, CDR1 is MNHEY and CDR2 SMNVEV (reference sequence). The CDR3 is 14 residues long. Unmatched junction bases numbered 8, after V lost 10 bases and J lost 2 bases. The CDR3 DNA reads TGTGCCACGATAGGACAGGCCGCCTACAATGAGCAGTTCTTC. Its protein is CATIGQAAYNEQFF.

This clonotype was detected ten times or more. The CDR3 DNA follows: TGTGCCAGCAGGGGACTGGCCTACGAGCAGTACGTC. It specifies CASRGLAYEQYV. The V and J genes are TRBV25-1 and TRBJ2-7; D may be TRBD2 (6 bases). V was shortened by 6 bases and J by 2 bases, with 8 bases between the two germline ends. CDR3 size: 12 residues. CDR1 is MGHDK, CDR2 SYGVNS, per germline.

V is TRBV7-9 and J is TRBJ2-7, with 7 bases matching TRBD2. J was trimmed by 7 bases and V by 5 bases; bases with no gene match: 14. Germline loops: CDR1 SEHNR, CDR2 FQNEAQ (reference sequence). The CDR3 runs 15 residues. CDR3 DNA sequence: TGTGCCAGCAGCCTCACGGCGGGAGAGGGGTGGGAGCAGTACTTC. It specifies CASSLTAGEGWEQYF.

This rearrangement joins TRBV20-1 to TRBJ2-1, with 9 bases aligning to TRBD2. The germline CDR1 and CDR2 sequences are DFQATT and SNEGSKA (reference sequence). Trimming cost V 3 bases and J 4 bases; bases outside gene matches: 7. This CDR3 has 15 amino acids. The CDR3 sequence is CSASPTSGLYNEQFF. Here the CDR3 DNA reads TGCAGTGCTAGCCCGACTAGCGGATTGTACAATGAGCAGTTCTTC.

V gene TRBV7-9 combines with J gene TRBJ1-6; 9 bases are a match to TRBD1. CDR3 length: 16 residues. Germline CDR1 reads SEHNR; CDR2 reads FQNEAQ (reference sequence). The V gene end was trimmed by 5 bases and the J gene end by 5 bases; junction bases not matched to a gene: 7. This CDR3 reads CASSNTGGGHNSPLHF. DNA for the CDR3: TGTGCCAGCAGCAATACAGGGGGCGGTCATAATTCACCCCTCCACTTT.

CDR3 region: CASSGGGRLNTEAFF. CDR3 bases: TGTGCCAGCAGCGGGGGAGGGCGGTTGAACACTGAAGCTTTCTTT. The rearrangement uses TRBV9 and TRBJ1-1, with D unclear. V lost 3 bases and J 0 bases, leaving 12 bases between the germline ends. This CDR3 is built from 15 residues. The V gene's germline CDR1 is SGDLS and CDR2 YYNGEE.

The chain is built from TRBV20-1 and TRBJ2-1, with a weak D call TRBD2 (6 bases). The CDR3 runs 16 residues. Germline CDR1 and CDR2: DFQATT and SNEGSKA (reference sequence). Trimming cost V 0 bases and J 7 bases, with 19 bases left between them. The CDR3 sequence is CSARDPHSGGRNEQFF. DNA for the CDR3: TGCAGTGCTAGAGATCCCCATAGCGGAGGCCGGAATGAGCAGTTCTTC.

The rearrangement uses TRBV15 and TRBJ1-5; possibly TRBD1 for D (6 bases). V was trimmed by 4 bases and J by 11 bases, leaving 18 bases between them. CDR1 LNHNV and CDR2 YYDKDF come from the germline V gene (reference sequence). The CDR3 is made up of 14 amino acids. CDR3 in DNA: TGTGCCACCAGCATTGGGGCGGCCGACAGGTCCCAGCATTTT. It specifies CATSIGAADRSQHF.

The chain carries TRBV9 and TRBJ2-2; D remains ambiguous. This CDR3 comprises 13 residues. Germline loops: CDR1 SGDLS, CDR2 YYNGEE. The V end was cut by 1 base, the J end by 7 bases, with 8 bases between. CDR3 sequence: CASSVTGVGELFF. The CDR3, as DNA: TGTGCCAGCAGCGTAACGGGTGTCGGGGAGCTGTTTTTT.

This chain uses TRBV9 with TRBJ2-1; a weak D match, TRBD2 (6 bases). Per germline, CDR1 SGDLS and CDR2 YYNGEE. The CDR3 sequence is 16 residues long. The V end lost 3 bases, the J end lost 4 bases, and 17 bases lay between the germline ends. CDR3 amino acids: CASSASGQRAYNEQFF. As DNA, the CDR3 is TGTGCCAGCAGCGCCTCGGGCCAGCGGGCGTACAATGAGCAGTTCTTC.

This chain joins TRBV7-9 and TRBJ1-1; 9 nucleotides align to TRBD1. V was pared by 0 bases and J by 11 bases, with 7 bases of the junction left unmatched. The CDR3 spans 14 residues. Germline CDR1 SEHNR, CDR2 FQNEAQ (reference sequence). The CDR3 spells CASSLAVGQGYAFF. The CDR3 DNA reads as TGTGCCAGCAGCTTAGCGGTGGGACAGGGCTATGCTTTCTTT.

There are a few counts of this clonotype. The chain joins TRBV7-8 to TRBJ2-3; the match to TRBD2 covers 10 bases. Trimming took 5 bases from V and 0 from J; bases not matched to a gene: 8. This CDR3 has 17 amino acids. CDR1 is SGHVS and CDR2 is FQNEAQ in the germline V gene. The CDR3: CASSIWDSGGSTDTQYF. CDR3 nucleotide sequence: TGTGCCAGCAGCATATGGGATAGCGGGGGGAGCACAGATACGCAGTATTTT.

This clonotype was seen only a few times. The chain joins TRBV10-3 to TRBJ1-6; D perhaps matches TRBD1 (6 bases). The CDR3 extends over 14 amino acids. The V and J ends lost 7 bases and 7 bases respectively, with 14 bases between them. The germline V gene has CDR1 ENHRY and CDR2 SYGVKD. The CDR3 DNA reads as TGTGCCATCATAGACAGGCCGGAGAATTCACCCCTCCACTTT. Amino acids: CAIIDRPENSPLHF.

This clonotype was seen only a few times. The rearrangement uses TRBV20-1 and TRBJ2-7; no definite D call. This CDR3 has 11 residues. Per germline, CDR1 DFQATT and CDR2 SNEGSKA (reference sequence). Trimming stripped 1 base from V and 4 bases from J, with 5 bases between. The CDR3 sequence is CSARAQYEQYF. CDR3 DNA: TGCAGTGCTAGAGCCCAGTACGAGCAGTACTTC.

This clonotype has a handful of counts. The chain links TRBV21-1 to TRBJ2-4; the table calls TRBD1, which could not be checked here. TRBV21-1 is a pseudogene. The CDR3 runs to 17 residues. CDR3 bases: TGTGCCAGCAGCAAAATGGTCAGGGTTCTAGCCAAAAACATTCAGTACTTC. Amino acid sequence: CASSKMVRVLAKNIQYF.

The chain employs TRBV4-3 and TRBJ2-7; D is unclear. Per the germline V gene, CDR1 is LGHNA and CDR2 is YSLEER. The CDR3 is 17 residues long. V lost 0 bases and J lost 0, with 15 bases in between. The CDR3 nucleotides read TGCGCCAGCAGCCAAGATTTTGTGGGTTCGAGCTCCTACGAGCAGTACTTC. It codes for CASSQDFVGSSSYEQYF.

This clonotype was counted a few times. V gene TRBV5-6 combines with J gene TRBJ1-2, with 7 nucleotides matching TRBD1. J lost 5 bases, V lost 4 bases, and 11 bases had no gene match. Germline CDR1 SGHDT, CDR2 YYEEEE. The CDR3 totals 15 residues. The CDR3 sequence is CASSGGDSSFYGYTF. The CDR3 DNA sequence: TGTGCCAGCAGCGGTGGGGACAGTTCATTTTATGGCTACACCTTC.

There are a few counts of this clonotype. The chain carries TRBV6-2 or TRBV6-3 and TRBJ2-1; D is unclear. The V gene's germline CDR1 is MNHEY and CDR2 SVGEGT. V shed 0 bases and J shed 0 bases, with 6 bases lying between them. The CDR3 covers 15 residues. The CDR3 is CASSYSDISYNEQFF. The CDR3 DNA follows: TGTGCCAGCAGTTACTCGGATATCTCCTACAATGAGCAGTTCTTC.

This clonotype was detected many times. J is TRBJ1-1 and V is TRBV7-2, with D hard to call. V was trimmed by 2 bases and J by 1 base, leaving 8 bases between them. Germline CDR1 and CDR2: SGHTA and FQGNSA. CDR3 size: 14 residues. The CDR3 here is CASSLWGANTEAFF. In DNA form, the CDR3 reads TGTGCCAGCAGCTTATGGGGTGCGAACACTGAAGCTTTCTTT.

The sample holds many counts of this clonotype. The rearrangement uses TRBV5-1 and TRBJ2-5, with TRBD2 identical over 7 bases. The CDR3 consists of 14 residues. The germline V gene encodes CDR1 SGHRS and CDR2 YFSETQ. Trimming removed 3 bases from V and 4 bases from J; junction bases left unmatched: 6. The CDR3 DNA reads as TGCGCCAGCAGCTGGGAGGGGTTCCGAGAGACCCAGTACTTC. Residues: CASSWEGFRETQYF.

This clonotype was counted only a few times. The chain employs TRBV7-9 and TRBJ2-1; D not certain. With 5 bases removed from V and 9 bases from J, the gap between germline ends came to 11 bases. Germline V lookup: CDR1 SEHNR, CDR2 FQNEAQ (reference sequence). The CDR3 contains 12 residues. The CDR3 DNA reads TGTGCCAGCAGCATCACGTCAGCTGAGCAGTTCTTC. Encoded protein: CASSITSAEQFF. The whole variable domain, remainder taken from reference TRBV7-9 and TRBJ2-1, is DTGVSQNPRHKITKRGQNVTFRCDPISEHNRLYWYRQTLGQGPEFLTYFQNEAQLEKSRLLSDRFSAERPKGSFSTLEIQRTEQGDSAMYLCASSITSAEQFFGPGTRLTVL.

The chain recombines TRBV7-9 with TRBJ2-2; the match to TRBD1 covers 9 bases. CDR3 size: 16 residues. The germline V gene encodes CDR1 SEHNR and CDR2 FQNEAQ (reference sequence). V trimming: 7 bases; J trimming: 4 bases; junction bases outside the gene matches: 10. The CDR3 region is CASKTTGGLGTGELFF. Here the CDR3 DNA reads TGTGCCAGCAAGACAACAGGGGGCTTGGGCACCGGGGAGCTGTTTTTT.